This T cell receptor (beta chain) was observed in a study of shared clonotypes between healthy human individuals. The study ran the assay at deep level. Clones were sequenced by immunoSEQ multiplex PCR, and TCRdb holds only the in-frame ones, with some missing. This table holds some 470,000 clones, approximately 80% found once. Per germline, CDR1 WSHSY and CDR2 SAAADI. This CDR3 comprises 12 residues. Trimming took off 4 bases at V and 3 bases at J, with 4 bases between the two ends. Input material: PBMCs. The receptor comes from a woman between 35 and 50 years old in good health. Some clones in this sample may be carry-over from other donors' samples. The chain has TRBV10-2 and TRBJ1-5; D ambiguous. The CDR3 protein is CASSGTNQPQHF. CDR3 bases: TGCGCCAGCAGTGGCACCAATCAGCCCCAGCATTTT.